The clone carrying this TCR beta chain was detected only a few times. Antigen unknown. The data were obtained in a study of T-cell memory formation after mild COVID-19. Regarding the study as a whole: The study detected some responding clones in pre-infection memory, suggesting cross-reactive memory joined. Whereas later expanders leaned CD4+, clones contracting day 15 to 85 showed a balanced CD4/CD8 makeup.

CDR1 is MNHEY and CDR2 is SVGAGI in the germline V gene. V shed 7 bases and J shed 5 bases, with 14 bases lying between them. This CDR3 region has 13 residues. 5'RACE with constant-segment primers yielded barcoded, UMI-tagged TCR alpha and TCR beta cDNA libraries. TCRdb itself ran the 5' RACE reads through MiXCR, one entry per CDR3 protein. The data contain just over 350,000 distinct CDR3 sequences, around 15% of them singletons. This chain links TRBV6-5 with TRBJ2-5; tentative D call: TRBD1 (6 bases). Material: PBMCs or a T cell subset sorted from them (not recorded which). This TCR came from a man between 18 and 35 years old who had mild COVID-19 (a few samples of this study predate the infection). Cell type and time point are not known. The chain's CDR3 is CASNQGHGETQYF. The CDR3 nucleotides are TGTGCCAGCAACCAGGGGCACGGGGAGACCCAGTACTTC.